A selection of T cell receptor beta chains follows, all from one sample in a study of a mutant IDH1 vaccine in newly diagnosed glioma. The antigens of these receptors remain unknown. Some clones are missing from TCRdb's copy, which holds only in-frame ones; the method was immunoSEQ multiplex PCR. The sample holds tens of thousands of clones, around 83% seen once. The source was PBMCs, collected from a glioma patient whose treatment included an IDH1 peptide vaccine. These receptors were collected from a woman in her forties or fifties with glioma. CDR3s include the opening cysteine and the closing phenylalanine or tryptophan. A D gene is named only where the DNA matches it firmly. Clone size is not always given. Where it is, it says once, few, many or a class for expanded clones.

v_gene	d_gene	j_gene	abundance	CDR3aa	CDR3nt
TRBV9	TRBD1	TRBJ2-5	-	CASSVGRTGTIETQYF	TGTGCCAGCAGCGTAGGGAGGACAGGGACGATTGAGACCCAGTACTTC
TRBV18	-	TRBJ1-2	-	CASSPRTDYGYTF	TGTGCCAGCTCACCCCGGACGGACTATGGCTACACCTTC
TRBV27	-	TRBJ1-2	-	CASSFRGHDYGYTF	TGTGCCAGCAGTTTTCGGGGGCATGACTATGGCTACACCTTC
TRBV14	TRBD1	TRBJ1-1	-	CASSQVPGGVLEAFF	TGTGCCAGCAGCCAAGTCCCAGGGGGCGTGTTAGAAGCTTTCTTT
TRBV7-2	-	TRBJ2-3	-	CASSPRGSGLIDTQYF	TGTGCCAGCAGCCCCAGGGGTAGCGGGTTGATTGATACGCAGTATTTT
TRBV30	-	TRBJ2-1	-	CAWAAGQGTYNEQFF	TGTGCCTGGGCAGCTGGGCAGGGGACCTACAATGAGCAGTTCTTC
TRBV7-2	-	TRBJ2-7	-	CASSRNLVIGRYEQYF	TGTGCCAGCAGTAGAAATTTGGTCATAGGGAGGTACGAGCAGTACTTC
TRBV18	-	TRBJ1-1	once	CASSPSGAVNTEAFF	TGTGCCAGCTCACCTAGCGGGGCGGTAAACACTGAAGCTTTCTTT
TRBV6-5	-	TRBJ1-4	-	CASSYSPRPTNEKLFF	TGTGCCAGCAGTTACTCCCCGCGGCCAACTAATGAAAAACTGTTTTTT
TRBV7-2	TRBD1	TRBJ1-2	-	CASSLDSGLVRGRNGYTF	TGTGCCAGCAGCTTAGACTCTGGGCTTGTCAGGGGGCGAAATGGCTACACCTTC
TRBV7-9	-	TRBJ1-6	-	CASSLDQGGGNSPLHF	TGTGCCAGCAGCTTAGATCAGGGAGGAGGAAATTCACCCCTCCACTTT
TRBV5-4	-	TRBJ2-3	-	CASGAGGVSTDTQYF	TGTGCCAGCGGGGCGGGCGGGGTCAGCACAGATACGCAGTATTTT
TRBV19	-	TRBJ1-5	-	CASSIEGANQPQHF	TGTGCCAGTAGTATAGAGGGCGCGAATCAGCCCCAGCATTTT
TRBV4-1	-	TRBJ2-7	-	CASSQDRGGYEQYF	TGCGCCAGCAGCCAAGACAGGGGAGGGTACGAGCAGTACTTC
TRBV29-1	-	TRBJ1-2	-	CSVDAGLGGYTF	TGCAGCGTTGATGCAGGGCTGGGTGGCTACACCTTC
TRBV5-6	TRBD2	TRBJ2-5	-	CASSRGLEGETQYF	TGTGCCAGCAGCCGGGGACTAGAGGGGGAGACCCAGTACTTC